These 18 T cell receptor beta chains originate from one sample sequenced in a study of T cells in localized non-small cell lung cancer. Sequenced by immunoSEQ multiplex PCR; TCRdb stores in-frame clones only, minus some. The table records about 2,700 clones, 20% to 25% of them present only once. The specimen comprised lung tumor tissue, sampled before any cancer treatment. These receptors came from a woman aged 35 to 70 with stage I lung adenocarcinoma.

This clone showed up just a few times. The CDR3 DNA is TGTGCCAGCAGTTTTGGGGGACAGGAAATTACCTACGAGCAGTACTTC. Translated, it gives CASSFGGQEITYEQYF. This chain connects TRBV6-8 to TRBJ2-7; 8 nucleotides line up with TRBD1. The CDR3 length is 16 residues. The trim removed 4 bases at V and 2 bases at J, leaving 10 bases unmatched. Germline V gene sequence: CDR1 MNHGY, CDR2 SAAAGT.

This clone was detected a few times. The J gene is TRBJ1-1, the V gene TRBV6-8, with D possibly TRBD1 on 6 matching bases. V lost 5 bases and J lost 4, with 17 bases in between. This CDR3 has 15 residues. Germline CDR1 and CDR2: MNHGY and SAAAGT. CDR3 nucleotides: TGTGCCAGCAGTCCCGGATTAACAGGGATCACTGAAGCTTTCTTT. Its translation is CASSPGLTGITEAFF.

The V call is TRBV11-3, the J call TRBJ1-2, with 7 bases matching TRBD1. The CDR3 loop spans 15 amino acids. CDR1 and CDR2 from the germline V gene are SGHNT and YENEEA. The trim removed 2 bases at V and 5 bases at J, leaving 8 bases unmatched. CDR3: CASSLSPGGEYGYTF. The DNA for the CDR3 is TGTGCCAGCAGCTTATCCCCAGGGGGGGAGTATGGCTACACCTTC.

This clone was counted a single time. The chain is built from TRBV18 and TRBJ2-3; D not resolved. CDR3 length: 15 residues. Germline loops: CDR1 KGHSH, CDR2 LQKENI. V gave up 2 bases and J gave up 2 bases, with 11 bases separating them. CDR3 protein: CASSPVWKNTDTQYF. For the CDR3, the DNA is TGTGCCAGCTCACCAGTTTGGAAAAACACAGATACGCAGTATTTT.

The V and J genes are TRBV11-3 and TRBJ2-5, with 13 bases matching TRBD2. Germline V lookup: CDR1 SGHNT, CDR2 YENEEA. V gave up 5 bases and J gave up 5 bases; unmatched junction bases: 8. The CDR3 runs 16 residues. The DNA of the CDR3 is TGTGCCAGCAGCCGTACTAGCGGGGGGGCTGGGGAGACCCAGTACTTC. It translates to CASSRTSGGAGETQYF.

V is TRBV19 and J is TRBJ1-5; D gene unclear. Germline V CDR1 and CDR2: LNHDA, SQIVND (reference sequence). The CDR3 totals 14 residues. Trimming shortened V by 9 bases and J by 1 base, and 13 bases separated the two germline ends. CDR3 in amino acids: CASLGRGSNQPQHF. Written as DNA, the CDR3 is TGTGCCAGCCTGGGAAGAGGGAGCAATCAGCCCCAGCATTTT.

This clone is medium-sized in the sample. V gene TRBV7-2 combines with J gene TRBJ2-7; D is unclear. The CDR3 runs 13 residues. V was trimmed by 4 bases and J by 6 bases, leaving 13 bases between them. The germline V gene has CDR1 SGHTA and CDR2 FQGNSA. The CDR3 region is CASSCGLKPEQYF. The CDR3 DNA reads TGTGCCAGCAGCTGCGGCCTTAAACCCGAGCAGTACTTC.

The gene calls are TRBV19 and TRBJ2-1, with TRBD2 matching over 10 bases. This CDR3 is built from 15 residues. Germline CDR1 is LNHDA and CDR2 is SQIVND (reference sequence). The V segment lost 6 bases and the J segment 4 bases; nucleotides outside the gene matches: 6. CDR3 coding DNA: TGTGCCAGTAGGAGCGGGGGGGCGGCTTACAATGAGCAGTTCTTC. Translation gives CASRSGGAAYNEQFF.

The chain is built from TRBV11-3 and TRBJ2-3; D not certain. CDR1 is SGHNT and CDR2 is YENEEA in the germline V gene. This CDR3 comprises 14 residues. Trimming stripped 0 bases from V and 2 bases from J, with 6 bases between. The CDR3 loop reads CASSLEDNTDTQYF. CDR3 bases: TGTGCCAGCAGCTTAGAAGACAACACAGATACGCAGTATTTT.

This clone was counted a few times. Relative to the germline gene, one junction end is altered; a read error may explain this. The chain recombines TRBV6-8 with TRBJ2-7; 10 positions agree with TRBD1. Germline CDR1 MNHGY, CDR2 SAAAGT. This CDR3 contains 14 residues. The CDR3 is CASSYSTGQGPVDF. The CDR3 nucleotides are TGTGCCAGCAGTTACTCAACGGGACAGGGGCCCGTGGACTTC.

This sequence joins TRBV30 and TRBJ1-2; D not resolved. Trimming left V 8 bases short and J 2 bases short, with 15 bases between. The CDR3 spans 13 residues. CDR1 is GTSNPN, CDR2 SVGIG, per germline (reference sequence). CDR3: CALVEGVNYGYTF. In DNA form, the CDR3 reads TGTGCCCTGGTGGAGGGAGTAAACTATGGCTACACCTTC.

The V call is TRBV19, the J call TRBJ1-5; 7 bases fit TRBD1. V gave up 6 bases and J gave up 3 bases; unmatched junction bases: 17. The CDR3 extends over 18 amino acids. Germline-derived CDR1 and CDR2 are LNHDA and SQIVND (reference sequence). CDR3 sequence (DNA): TGTGCCAGTAGCCCATCGCGTCTATCCGGGACAGCCAATCAGCCCCAGCATTTT. This gives the protein CASSPSRLSGTANQPQHF.

This clone showed up just a few times. The rearrangement uses TRBV15 and TRBJ2-7, with 10 positions matching TRBD1. The CDR3 consists of 15 residues. Losses at the gene ends were 3 bases for V and 5 bases for J; bases not matched to a gene: 7. Looked up from germline, CDR1 is LNHNV and CDR2 is YYDKDF (reference sequence). CDR3 sequence reads: CATSSPGQGINEQYF. The CDR3 DNA sequence: TGTGCCACCAGCAGCCCGGGACAGGGGATAAACGAGCAGTACTTC.

This clone qualifies as medium-sized (0.01 to 0.1%). The V and J genes are TRBV9 and TRBJ1-1, with D hard to call. V was shortened by 0 bases and J by 1 base, with 10 bases between the two germline ends. Germline CDR1 reads SGDLS; CDR2 reads YYNGEE. The CDR3 spans 15 residues. The CDR3 sequence: CASSVVRPPNTEAFF. CDR3 sequence (DNA): TGTGCCAGCAGCGTAGTTCGCCCACCGAACACTGAAGCTTTCTTT.

V is TRBV10-3 and J is TRBJ2-2; the D is unclear. V lost 2 bases and J lost 5, with 3 bases in between. The germline gives CDR1 ENHRY, CDR2 SYGVKD. The CDR3 has 12 amino acids. The CDR3 region is CAISERTGELFF. CDR3 bases: TGTGCCATCAGTGAGAGAACCGGGGAGCTGTTTTTT.

This sequence joins TRBV11-3 and TRBJ1-5; D perhaps matches TRBD1 (5 bases). V was shortened by 3 bases and J by 0 bases, with 12 bases between the two germline ends. The CDR3 extends over 16 amino acids. The germline V gene encodes CDR1 SGHNT and CDR2 YENEEA. Here the CDR3 reads CASSLERGYSNQPQHF. For the CDR3, the DNA is TGTGCCAGCAGCTTGGAGAGGGGATATAGCAATCAGCCCCAGCATTTT.

This clone was picked up a small number of times. V gene TRBV6-8 combines with J gene TRBJ1-1, with D possibly matching TRBD1 (5 bases). V was shortened by 11 bases and J by 1 base, with 14 bases between the two germline ends. Germline CDR1 is MNHGY and CDR2 is SAAAGT. This CDR3 comprises 13 residues. The CDR3 coding sequence is TGTGCCTCCCGAGCTGGGGCGAACACTGAAGCTTTCTTT. Its protein is CASRAGANTEAFF.

Within the sample, this clone is medium-sized. The chain combines TRBV11-3 with TRBJ2-1, with TRBD1 matching 12 bases. This CDR3 spans 15 amino acids. Germline V lookup: CDR1 SGHNT, CDR2 YENEEA. V was pared by 3 bases and J by 7 bases, with 4 bases of the junction left unmatched. CDR3 in DNA: TGTGCCAGCAGCTTCACGGGACAGGGGGCTAATGAGCAGTTCTTC. Amino acid sequence: CASSFTGQGANEQFF.